Presented here are 2 T cell receptor beta chains from one specimen sequenced in a study of shared clonotypes between healthy human individuals. Profiled with immunoSEQ multiplex PCR; TCRdb holds only in-frame clones, not every one. The sample includes about a million clones, roughly 80% seen only once; the top ten take 0.89%. Sequencing was done on a sample of memory CD4+ T cells from PBMCs. The subset here: CD45RA-negative fraction. These receptor sequences come from a man aged 18 to 29 in good health. Some clones in this sample may be carry-over from other donors' samples.

In the case of this clone: Other nucleotide sequences from this sample produce the same CDR3. The rearrangement uses TRBV28 and TRBJ2-6; a possible D gene is TRBD2 (6 bases). The CDR3 covers 15 residues. With 3 bases removed from V and 4 bases from J, the gap between germline ends came to 10 bases. Per germline, CDR1 MDHEN and CDR2 SYDVKM. The CDR3 DNA is TGTGCCAGCAGTTTGGGGGGAGCAGGGGCCAACGTCCTGACTTTC. Translating gives CASSLGGAGANVLTF.

V is TRBV4-1 and J is TRBJ1-2, with D unresolved. The CDR3 is made up of 18 amino acids. Germline loops: CDR1 MGHRA, CDR2 YSYEKL. V was shortened by 0 bases and J by 1 base, with 18 bases between the two germline ends. This CDR3 is CASSQDPRAGIINYGYTF. CDR3 DNA: TGCGCCAGCAGCCAAGATCCTAGGGCTGGGATTATTAACTATGGCTACACCTTC.